The subject of this entry is one T cell receptor (beta chain). The antigen is not known. The data originate from a study of T cells in women clearing cervical HPV infection. For the study at large: Cases' blood sampling followed lesion detection by median roughly 160 days (90 to 200).

Study results and limitations: Cases and controls were distinguished at AUC 0.83 by richness and V genes.

Using immunoSEQ multiplex PCR, the repertoire was profiled, and TCRdb retains in-frame clones only, with some absent. This table holds around 22,000 clones. The clonotype was recovered from a woman aged 18 to 75 with a cervical HPV16 infection that either progressed to CIN3+ or cleared (not recorded which). Sequencing was performed on blood buffy coat.

The chain's CDR3 is CASSFGAGPNYGYTF. Incomplete CDR3 DNA: TGCGCCAGCAGCTTTGGGGCCGGTCCTAACTATGGC. The V and J genes are TRBV5-1 and TRBJ1-2; D may be TRBD1 (5 bases). The read terminates 3 residues ahead of where the CDR3 ends, so the germline J gene completes it. Trimming cost V 2 bases and J 0 bases, with 11 bases left between them. CDR1 is SGHRS and CDR2 is YFSETQ in the germline V gene. This CDR3 contains 15 residues.